The TCR beta chain described here comes from a study of T cells in Graves' hyperthyroidism and ophthalmopathy. Study outcomes and limitations: In blood, most of the thyroid clonotypes expanded above 0.001 were also present.

Remarks on this clonotype: The antigen is not known.

Trimming cost V 5 bases and J 11 bases, with 15 bases left between them. From germline, CDR1 is SGHVS and CDR2 FNYEAQ. The CDR3 sequence is 12 residues long. TCR beta CDR3 region amplification was performed from RNA transcripts. The HTBI primer set was used in a first-round RT-PCR of the TCR CDR3. In TCRdb, the multiplex PCR reads were re-called with MiXCR into one record per CDR3 protein. The table shows about 770,000 distinct CDR3 sequences, with 18% occurring only once. This TCR came from a woman in her fifties or sixties with Graves' hyperthyroidism that later progressed to Graves' ophthalmopathy. Material for sequencing was blood. This chain links TRBV7-6 with TRBJ1-1, with unresolved D. CDR3 in DNA: TGTGCCAGCAGCATTCCGATGGGGAGCGCTTTCTTT. It specifies CASSIPMGSAFF.